These 11 T cell receptor beta chains came from one sample sequenced in a study of blood T cells in healthy people across ages (dated by TCRdb to between 2014 and 2016). Libraries were made using 5' RACE. Sequencing took place on an Illumina HiSeq 2500. The second PCR ran for about 6 to 12 cycles and used a J-beta primer mix along with a sample-barcoded 5' primer. TCRdb handled the public reads itself, with Q25 trimming in fastp and clone calling in MiXCR, and kept productive beta chains. Entries are consolidated by CDR3 protein sequence, retaining the most common genes and DNA. The sample table records about 1,400,000 distinct CDR3 sequences; 45% to 70% of these occur just once. Of the sample, more than 6% falls within the top ten clones. Sequencing was carried out using blood. Receptors were obtained from a man younger than 35 in good health.

This clonotype was recorded once. This chain links TRBV7-6 with TRBJ2-1, with 11 bases aligning to TRBD2. This CDR3 has 17 amino acids. V was pared by 5 bases and J by 0 bases, with 6 bases of the junction left unmatched. Germline-derived CDR1 and CDR2 are SGHVS and FNYEAQ. CDR3: CASSPTSGGSSYNEQFF. The DNA of the CDR3 is TGTGCCAGCAGCCCCACTAGCGGGGGTTCCTCCTACAATGAGCAGTTCTTC.

This clonotype was detected a few times. This chain connects TRBV12-3 or TRBV12-4 to TRBJ2-7; perhaps TRBD1 as D (6 bases). The CDR3 extends over 15 amino acids. Trimming pared 6 bases from V and 3 bases from J, leaving 18 bases between. CDR3 sequence reads: CASRRGQRGIYEQYF. The CDR3 bases are TGTGCCAGCAGACGCGGACAGAGGGGAATCTACGAGCAGTACTTC.

The rearrangement uses TRBV5-1 and TRBJ2-1, with 9 bases fitting TRBD2. This CDR3 has 14 amino acids. Germline V gene lookup returns CDR1 SGHRS and CDR2 YFSETQ. With V trimmed by 6 bases and J by 10 bases, 11 bases remained unmatched. Here the CDR3 reads CASNGGSGSYEQFF. Written as DNA, the CDR3 is TGCGCCAGCAACGGGGGTAGCGGGAGCTACGAGCAGTTCTTC.

The chain has TRBV20-1 and TRBJ2-1; 10 bases align to TRBD2. Germline trimming cut 3 bases from V and 8 bases from J; bases unmatched to any gene: 7. Germline CDR1 reads DFQATT; CDR2 reads SNEGSKA (reference sequence). CDR3 size: 14 residues. The CDR3 coding sequence is TGCAGTGCTAGTGAGCGGGAGGGCTTCTATGAGCAGTTCTTC. This encodes CSASEREGFYEQFF.

The chain carries TRBV4-2 and TRBJ2-3; 8 bases fit TRBD2. The CDR3 has 16 amino acids. The junction had 10 bases not matched to a gene; V was cut back by 0 bases and J by 8 bases. Germline CDR1 and CDR2: LGHNA and YNFKEQ. The CDR3 DNA reads as TGTGCCAGCAGCCAAGATTTAACGGGGGGGCCAGGTACGCAGTATTTT. This codes for CASSQDLTGGPGTQYF.

This clonotype was counted at least ten times. The rearrangement joins TRBV4-2 to TRBJ2-6; D call uncertain. Germline assignment: CDR1 LGHNA and CDR2 YNFKEQ. The CDR3 sequence is 16 residues long. V was pared by 0 bases and J by 1 base, with 7 bases between. The chain's CDR3 is CASSQDSDSGANVLTF. CDR3 DNA: TGTGCCAGCAGCCAAGATTCGGATTCTGGGGCCAACGTCCTGACTTTC.

The chain links TRBV29-1 to TRBJ2-5; tentative D call: TRBD2 (5 bases). Trimming shortened V by 7 bases and J by 1 base, and 22 bases separated the two germline ends. From germline, CDR1 is SQVTM and CDR2 ANQGSEA. This CDR3 is built from 16 residues. The CDR3 DNA reads as TGCAGCGCAGTAGGAGAGGGAATTGGAGGCCAAGAGACCCAGTACTTC. It is translated as CSAVGEGIGGQETQYF.

The chain recombines TRBV29-1 with TRBJ1-5; D perhaps matches TRBD1 (6 bases). Germline values: CDR1 SQVTM, CDR2 ANQGSEA. The V and J ends lost 6 bases and 1 base respectively, with 13 bases between them. This CDR3 is 14 amino acids long. The CDR3 is CSVAEGDSNQPQHF. The CDR3 coding sequence is TGCAGCGTAGCCGAGGGGGACAGCAATCAGCCCCAGCATTTT.

The J gene is TRBJ2-6, the V gene TRBV7-9, with 7 bases that match TRBD2. The CDR3 extends over 19 amino acids. The germline V gene encodes CDR1 SEHNR and CDR2 FQNEAQ (reference sequence). Unmatched junction bases numbered 13, after V lost 4 bases and J lost 1 base. CDR3 protein: CASSSTASGWGSGANVLTF. The CDR3 DNA is TGTGCCAGCAGCTCGACCGCTAGCGGCTGGGGGTCTGGGGCCAACGTCCTGACTTTC.

The chain employs TRBV28 and TRBJ2-2, with D tentatively TRBD2 (6 bases). Germline V lookup: CDR1 MDHEN, CDR2 SYDVKM. V dropped 10 bases and J dropped 7 bases, with 16 bases sitting between them. The CDR3 totals 13 residues. The CDR3 bases are TGTGCCATCGGGAGAGGTTCTCTCGGGGAGCTGTTTTTT. Protein sequence: CAIGRGSLGELFF.

The V and J genes are TRBV10-3 and TRBJ2-7; D remains unclear. V lost 5 bases, J lost 5 bases, and 10 bases lay in between. The CDR3 totals 12 residues. The germline V gene has CDR1 ENHRY and CDR2 SYGVKD. The CDR3 sequence is CAISSSNHEQYF. The CDR3 DNA follows: TGTGCCATCAGTTCTAGTAACCACGAGCAGTACTTC.